This T cell receptor beta chain was sequenced for a study of T-cell reconstitution after alpha-beta-depleted transplantation in children. As it was prepared, the TCRbeta library received unique molecular identifiers. Via MiXCR, TCRdb re-called the PCR reads, giving one row per CDR3 protein. There are 250,000 to 400,000 distinct CDR3 sequences in the sample; over 20% occur only once, and roughly 9.8% lies in the top ten. Germline CDR1 and CDR2: SGHDT and YYEEEE. V was clipped by 2 bases and J by 0 bases, with 11 bases between them. The CDR3 is made up of 15 amino acids. The sequencing used PBMCs, mostly from graft donor cells, collected 180 days after TCRalphabeta/CD19-depleted stem cell transplant. The chain links TRBV5-6 to TRBJ1-1, with D possibly being TRBD1 (6 bases). The receptor was isolated from a male patient between 5 and 17 years old who had a stem cell transplant for acute lymphoblastic leukemia, so the T cells may come from the graft donor. CDR3 in DNA: TGTGCCAGCAGCTTTATCAGGGGATTGAACACTGAAGCTTTCTTT. Protein product: CASSFIRGLNTEAFF. The complete variable domain, with remaining parts taken from reference TRBV5-6 and TRBJ1-1, reads DAGVTQSPTHLIKTRGQQVTLRCSPKSGHDTVSWYQQALGQGPQFIFQYYEEEERQRGNFPDRFSGHQFPNYSSELNVNALLLGDSALYLCASSFIRGLNTEAFFGQGTRLTVV.